These 14 T cell receptor beta chains came from one sample sequenced in a study of blood T cell repertoires in COVID-19. Here immunoSEQ multiplex PCR was the method, and the copy in TCRdb shows in-frame clones only, minus some. Among 200,000 or so clones listed, around 90% were seen once. Material for sequencing was PBMCs or T cells enriched from blood (not recorded which). These receptors were collected from a woman in her twenties or thirties who had been exposed to COVID-19.

The chain is built from TRBV5-6 and TRBJ2-7; 9 bases agree with TRBD1. Germline V gene data show CDR1 as SGHDT and CDR2 as YYEEEE. V shed 4 bases and J 6 bases; nucleotides not matched to a gene: 8. The CDR3 totals 14 residues. The CDR3 here is CASSLAGTGREQYF. The CDR3 DNA reads TGTGCCAGCAGCCTGGCCGGGACAGGGCGCGAGCAGTACTTC.

The chain employs TRBV11-1 and TRBJ2-5; a weak D match, TRBD1 (6 bases). With 6 bases removed from V and 5 bases from J, the gap between germline ends came to 10 bases. This CDR3 spans 12 amino acids. Looked up from germline, CDR1 is SGHAT and CDR2 is FQDESV (reference sequence). CDR3 residues: CASRDRAETQYF. Written as DNA, the CDR3 is TGTGCCAGCAGGGACAGAGCGGAGACCCAGTACTTC.

This clone was picked up one time. The chain joins TRBV27 to TRBJ1-2; 8 positions agree with TRBD1. CDR3 length: 15 residues. Unmatched junction bases numbered 13, after V lost 5 bases and J lost 8 bases. Germline V gene sequence: CDR1 MNHEY, CDR2 SMNVEV (reference sequence). The CDR3 loop reads CASSPTPGGTWGYTF. The CDR3 bases are TGTGCCAGCAGTCCAACCCCAGGGGGCACATGGGGCTACACCTTC.

The chain has TRBV7-9 and TRBJ1-3; 7 bases line up with TRBD1. Unmatched junction bases numbered 9, after V lost 10 bases and J lost 0 bases. The CDR3 is 15 amino acids. From germline, CDR1 is SEHNR and CDR2 FQNEAQ (reference sequence). The CDR3, as DNA: TGTGCCATCCTTAAAGGGGGCCGCTCTGGAAACACCATATATTTT. Translating it yields CAILKGGRSGNTIYF.

The chain combines TRBV19 with TRBJ1-5; D unresolved. Germline CDR1 is LNHDA and CDR2 is SQIVND (reference sequence). The V gene lost 3 bases and the J gene lost 3 bases, with 12 bases spanning the gap. The CDR3 extends over 15 amino acids. CDR3 sequence (DNA): TGTGCCAGTAGTATTCTTCCGGGGAACAATCAGCCCCAGCATTTT. It encodes CASSILPGNNQPQHF.

The rearrangement links TRBV30 to TRBJ1-4; TRBD1 might be the D (6 bases). The CDR3 sequence is 15 residues long. The germline CDR1 and CDR2 sequences are GTSNPN and SVGIG (reference sequence). V was shortened by 5 bases and J by 5 bases, with 18 bases between the two germline ends. This CDR3 reads CAWGSGGGRNEKLFF. The CDR3 DNA sequence: TGTGCCTGGGGGAGTGGCGGGGGCCGGAATGAAAAACTGTTTTTT.

This clone appeared once. The chain combines TRBV5-1 with TRBJ1-1; D perhaps matches TRBD1 (6 bases). CDR3 length equals 13 residues. V lost 4 bases to trimming and J lost 7 bases, with 14 bases between them. The germline gives CDR1 SGHRS, CDR2 YFSETQ. CDR3 amino acids: CASSDNPQGEAFF. CDR3 DNA sequence: TGCGCCAGCAGCGACAATCCACAGGGTGAAGCTTTCTTT.

This chain joins TRBV30 and TRBJ2-7; no definite D call. CDR3 length: 12 residues. The V end lost 0 bases, the J end lost 5 bases, and 8 bases lay between the germline ends. In germline, CDR1 is GTSNPN, CDR2 SVGIG (reference sequence). CDR3 amino acids: CAWSVATNEQYF. As DNA, the CDR3 is TGTGCCTGGAGTGTAGCCACTAACGAGCAGTACTTC.

The V and J genes are TRBV5-1 and TRBJ2-7; 7 bases are shared with TRBD1. The CDR3 runs 15 residues. Per germline, CDR1 SGHRS and CDR2 YFSETQ. The V segment lost 4 bases and the J segment 1 base; nucleotides outside the gene matches: 8. CDR3 sequence (DNA): TGCGCCAGCAGCGCGCGACGGGACAGATCCTACGAGCAGTACTTC. It encodes CASSARRDRSYEQYF.

This rearrangement joins TRBV6-5 to TRBJ2-7, with D tentatively TRBD2 (5 bases). The CDR3 covers 14 residues. From germline, CDR1 is MNHEY and CDR2 SVGAGI. Trimming removed 5 bases from V and 3 bases from J, with 14 bases in between. The CDR3 DNA sequence: TGTGCCAGCAGTCGAACTAGGTCCCTCTACGAGCAGTACTTC. Translation: CASSRTRSLYEQYF.

This chain uses TRBV7-9 with TRBJ1-4, with D possibly being TRBD1 (5 bases). Germline V gene data show CDR1 as SEHNR and CDR2 as FQNEAQ (reference sequence). The CDR3 has 15 residues. V shed 5 bases and J shed 1 base, with 11 bases lying between them. The CDR3 loop is CASSVTTETNEKLFF. CDR3 sequence (DNA): TGTGCCAGCAGCGTGACGACAGAAACTAATGAAAAACTGTTTTTT. Based on the CDR3 plus reference TRBV7-9 and TRBJ1-4, the full variable domain is DTGVSQNPRHKITKRGQNVTFRCDPISEHNRLYWYRQTLGQGPEFLTYFQNEAQLEKSRLLSDRFSAERPKGSFSTLEIQRTEQGDSAMYLCASSVTTETNEKLFFGSGTQLSVL.

The chain joins TRBV11-2 to TRBJ2-1; 12 bases map to TRBD2. Germline CDR1 reads SGHAT; CDR2 reads FQNNGV. The CDR3 has 18 residues. The J segment lost 6 bases and the V segment lost 6 bases, leaving 15 bases of the junction unmatched. CDR3 in DNA: TGTGCCAGCAGAGGGCTAGCGGGAGGGCCGAGGTCGCTCAATGAGCAGTTCTTC. It translates to CASRGLAGGPRSLNEQFF.

The rearrangement links TRBV11-2 to TRBJ2-1, with a weak D call TRBD2 (6 bases). There are 15 residues in the CDR3. From germline, CDR1 is SGHAT and CDR2 FQNNGV. The V and J ends lost 5 bases and 3 bases respectively, with 14 bases between them. CDR3 residues: CASSQPGLVYNEQFF. CDR3 bases: TGTGCCAGCAGCCAACCGGGACTGGTCTACAATGAGCAGTTCTTC. The full variable domain, with the rest looked up from reference TRBV11-2 and TRBJ2-1, is EAGVAQSPRYKIIEKRQSVAFWCNPISGHATLYWYQQILGQGPKLLIQFQNNGVVDDSQLPKDRFSAERLKGVDSTLKIQPAKLEDSAVYLCASSQPGLVYNEQFFGPGTRLTVL.

V and J are TRBV2 and TRBJ1-5; 10 nucleotides line up with TRBD1. From germline, CDR1 is SNHLY and CDR2 FYNNEI. V trimming: 1 base; J trimming: 5 bases; junction bases outside the gene matches: 2. The CDR3 extends over 15 amino acids. This CDR3 is CASSEGDRGDQPQHF. As DNA, the CDR3 is TGTGCCAGCAGTGAAGGGGACAGGGGCGATCAGCCCCAGCATTTT.